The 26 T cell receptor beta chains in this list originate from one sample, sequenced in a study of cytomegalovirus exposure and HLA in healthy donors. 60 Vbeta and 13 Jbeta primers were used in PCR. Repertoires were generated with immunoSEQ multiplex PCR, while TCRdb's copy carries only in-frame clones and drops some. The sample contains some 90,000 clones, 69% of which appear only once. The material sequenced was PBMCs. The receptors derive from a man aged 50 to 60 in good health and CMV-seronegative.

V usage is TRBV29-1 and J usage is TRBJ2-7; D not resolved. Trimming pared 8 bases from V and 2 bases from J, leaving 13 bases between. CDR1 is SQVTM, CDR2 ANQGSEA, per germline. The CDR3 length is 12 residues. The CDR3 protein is CSLRYIAYEQYV. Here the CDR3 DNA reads TGCAGCCTCAGATACATAGCCTACGAGCAGTACGTC.

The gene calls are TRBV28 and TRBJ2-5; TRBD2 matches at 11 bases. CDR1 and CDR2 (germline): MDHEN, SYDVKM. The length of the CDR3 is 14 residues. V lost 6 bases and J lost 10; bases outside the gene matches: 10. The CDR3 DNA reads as TGTGCCAGCAGCCCGCCGGGACTAGCGGTCGGCCAGTACTTC. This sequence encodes CASSPPGLAVGQYF.

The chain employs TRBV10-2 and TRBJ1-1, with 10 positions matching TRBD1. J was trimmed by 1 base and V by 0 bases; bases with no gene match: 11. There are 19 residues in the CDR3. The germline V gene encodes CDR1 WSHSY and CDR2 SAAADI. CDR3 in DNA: TGCGCCAGCAGTGAGTCGACAGGGGGCCGCTCCTCTCCGAACACTGAAGCTTTCTTT. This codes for CASSESTGGRSSPNTEAFF.

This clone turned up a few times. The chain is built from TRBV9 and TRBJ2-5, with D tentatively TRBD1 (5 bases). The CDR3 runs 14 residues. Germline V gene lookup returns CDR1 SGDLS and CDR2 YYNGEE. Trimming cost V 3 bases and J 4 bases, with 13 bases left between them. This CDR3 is CASSETPRGETQYF. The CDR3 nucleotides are TGTGCCAGCAGCGAGACCCCTAGGGGAGAGACCCAGTACTTC.

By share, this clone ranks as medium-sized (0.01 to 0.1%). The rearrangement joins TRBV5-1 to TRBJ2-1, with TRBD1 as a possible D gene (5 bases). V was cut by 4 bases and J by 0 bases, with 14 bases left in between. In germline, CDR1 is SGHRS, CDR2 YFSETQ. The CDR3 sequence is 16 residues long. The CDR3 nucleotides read TGCGCCAGCAGCCAGGACACGACCGGCTCCTACAATGAGCAGTTCTTC. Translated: CASSQDTTGSYNEQFF. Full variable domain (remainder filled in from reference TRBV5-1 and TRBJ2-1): KAGVTQTPRYLIKTRGQQVTLSCSPISGHRSVSWYQQTPGQGLQFLFEYFSETQRNKGNFPGRFSGRQFSNSRSEMNVSTLELGDSALYLCASSQDTTGSYNEQFFGPGTRLTVL.

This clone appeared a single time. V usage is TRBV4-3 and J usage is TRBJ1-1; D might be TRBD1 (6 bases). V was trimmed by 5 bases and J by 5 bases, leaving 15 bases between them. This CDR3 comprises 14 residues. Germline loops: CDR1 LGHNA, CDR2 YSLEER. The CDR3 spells CASSFSGEGTEAFF. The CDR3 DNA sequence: TGCGCCAGCAGCTTTTCAGGGGAGGGAACTGAAGCTTTCTTT.

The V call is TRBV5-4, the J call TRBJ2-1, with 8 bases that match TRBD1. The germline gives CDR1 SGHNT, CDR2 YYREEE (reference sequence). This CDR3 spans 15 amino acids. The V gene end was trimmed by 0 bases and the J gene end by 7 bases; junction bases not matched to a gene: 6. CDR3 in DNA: TGTGCCAGCAGCTTGGGGGGACAGGCTCGGAATGAGCAGTTCTTC. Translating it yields CASSLGGQARNEQFF.

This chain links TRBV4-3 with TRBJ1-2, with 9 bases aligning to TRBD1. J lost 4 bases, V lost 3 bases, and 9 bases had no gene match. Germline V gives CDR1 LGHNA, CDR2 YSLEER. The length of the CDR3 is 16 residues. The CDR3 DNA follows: TGCGCCAGCAGCCAGATTACAGGGGGCGGGGGCTATGGCTACACCTTC. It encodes CASSQITGGGGYGYTF.

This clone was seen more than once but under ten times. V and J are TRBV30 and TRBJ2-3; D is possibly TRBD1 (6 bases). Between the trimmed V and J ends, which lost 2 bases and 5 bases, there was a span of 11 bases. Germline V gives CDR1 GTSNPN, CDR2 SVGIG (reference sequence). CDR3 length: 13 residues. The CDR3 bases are TGTGCCTGGAGTCTGGACAGCTTAGATACGCAGTATTTT. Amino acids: CAWSLDSLDTQYF.

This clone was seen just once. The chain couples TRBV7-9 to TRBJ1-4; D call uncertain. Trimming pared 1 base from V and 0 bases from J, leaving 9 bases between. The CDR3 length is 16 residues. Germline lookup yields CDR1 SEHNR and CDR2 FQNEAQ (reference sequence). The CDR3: CASSLGQFATNEKLFF. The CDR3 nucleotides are TGTGCCAGCAGCTTAGGGCAGTTTGCAACTAATGAAAAACTGTTTTTT.

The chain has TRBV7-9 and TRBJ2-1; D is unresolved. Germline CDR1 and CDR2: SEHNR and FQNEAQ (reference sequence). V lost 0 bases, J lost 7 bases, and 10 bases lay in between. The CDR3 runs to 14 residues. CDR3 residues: CASSLAGAWNEQFF. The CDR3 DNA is TGTGCCAGCAGCTTAGCGGGCGCATGGAATGAGCAGTTCTTC.

As DNA, the CDR3 is TGTGCCAGCAGCTCGGGGGGGGCGAGCTCCTACAATGAGCAGTTCTTC. It yields the protein CASSSGGASSYNEQFF. V usage is TRBV5-4 and J usage is TRBJ2-1; 8 nucleotides line up with TRBD2. The CDR3 totals 16 residues. The V segment lost 3 bases and the J segment 0 bases; nucleotides outside the gene matches: 5. Germline CDR1 and CDR2: SGHNT and YYREEE (reference sequence). Using reference TRBV5-4 and TRBJ2-1 for the parts outside the CDR3, the full variable domain is ETGVTQSPTHLIKTRGQQVTLRCSSQSGHNTVSWYQQALGQGPQFIFQYYREEENGRGNFPPRFSGLQFPNYSSELNVNALELDDSALYLCASSSGGASSYNEQFFGPGTRLTVL.

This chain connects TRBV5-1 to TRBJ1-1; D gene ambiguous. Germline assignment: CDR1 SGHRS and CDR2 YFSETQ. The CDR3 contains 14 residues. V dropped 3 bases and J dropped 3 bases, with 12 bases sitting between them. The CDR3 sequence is CASSSQFSHTEAFF. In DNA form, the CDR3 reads TGCGCCAGCAGCTCACAGTTTTCCCACACTGAAGCTTTCTTT.

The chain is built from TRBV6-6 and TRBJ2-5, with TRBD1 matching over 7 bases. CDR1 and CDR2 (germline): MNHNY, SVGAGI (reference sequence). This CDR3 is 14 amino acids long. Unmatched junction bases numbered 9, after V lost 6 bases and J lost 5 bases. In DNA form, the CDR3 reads TGTGCCAGCAGCTCCAGGACAGGCTGGGAGACCCAGTACTTC. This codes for CASSSRTGWETQYF.

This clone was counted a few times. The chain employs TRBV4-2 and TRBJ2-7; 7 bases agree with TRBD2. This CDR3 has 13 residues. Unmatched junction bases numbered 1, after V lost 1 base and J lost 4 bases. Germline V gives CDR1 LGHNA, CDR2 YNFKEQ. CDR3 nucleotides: TGTGCCAGCAGCCAAGGGGGGGGTTACGAGCAGTACTTC. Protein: CASSQGGGYEQYF.

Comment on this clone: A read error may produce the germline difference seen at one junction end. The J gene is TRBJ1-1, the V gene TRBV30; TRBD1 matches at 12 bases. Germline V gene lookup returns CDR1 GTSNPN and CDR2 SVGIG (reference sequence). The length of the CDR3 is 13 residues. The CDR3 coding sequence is TGTGCCGGGAGGGACAGGGGGCCAACTGAAGCTTTCTTT. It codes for CAGRDRGPTEAFF.

The CDR3 reads CASSREGGQVRVNEQFF. For the CDR3, the DNA is TGCGCCAGCAGCCGGGAGGGCGGACAGGTCAGGGTCAATGAGCAGTTCTTC. This rearrangement joins TRBV5-1 to TRBJ2-1; a weak D match, TRBD2 (8 bases). With 4 bases removed from V and 6 bases from J, the gap between germline ends came to 23 bases. The length of the CDR3 is 17 residues. The germline V gene encodes CDR1 SGHRS and CDR2 YFSETQ.

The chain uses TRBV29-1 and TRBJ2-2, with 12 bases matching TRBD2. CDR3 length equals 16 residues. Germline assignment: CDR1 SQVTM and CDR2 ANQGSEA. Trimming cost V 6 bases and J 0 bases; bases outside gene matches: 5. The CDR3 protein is CSVRGLAGPNTGELFF. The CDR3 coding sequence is TGCAGCGTCCGGGGACTAGCGGGTCCGAACACCGGGGAGCTGTTTTTT.

CDR3 loop: CASSPNRDSMNTEAFF. The CDR3 bases are TGTGCCAGCAGCCCCAACCGGGACTCCATGAACACTGAAGCTTTCTTT. The chain carries TRBV7-9 and TRBJ1-1; D perhaps matches TRBD1 (5 bases). In germline, CDR1 is SEHNR, CDR2 FQNEAQ (reference sequence). The CDR3 length is 16 residues. V shed 5 bases and J shed 0 bases, with 16 bases lying between them.

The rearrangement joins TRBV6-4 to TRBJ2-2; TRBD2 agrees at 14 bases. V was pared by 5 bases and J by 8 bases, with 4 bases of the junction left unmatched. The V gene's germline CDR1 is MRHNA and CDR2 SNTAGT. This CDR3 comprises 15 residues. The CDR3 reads CASSSGLAGAGELFF. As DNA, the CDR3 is TGTGCCAGCAGTTCGGGACTAGCGGGAGCAGGGGAGCTGTTTTTT.

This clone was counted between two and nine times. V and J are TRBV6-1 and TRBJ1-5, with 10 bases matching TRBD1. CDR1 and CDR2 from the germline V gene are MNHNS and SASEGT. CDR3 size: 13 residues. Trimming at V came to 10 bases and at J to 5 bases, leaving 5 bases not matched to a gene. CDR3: CATGTGAHQPQHF. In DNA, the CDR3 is TGTGCCACAGGGACAGGGGCCCATCAGCCCCAGCATTTT.

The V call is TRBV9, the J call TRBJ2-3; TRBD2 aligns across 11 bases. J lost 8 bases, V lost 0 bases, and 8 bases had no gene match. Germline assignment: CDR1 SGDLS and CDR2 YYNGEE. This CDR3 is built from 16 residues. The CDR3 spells CASSVDEGLAAVTQYF. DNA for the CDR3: TGTGCCAGCAGCGTAGACGAGGGACTAGCGGCCGTTACGCAGTATTTT.

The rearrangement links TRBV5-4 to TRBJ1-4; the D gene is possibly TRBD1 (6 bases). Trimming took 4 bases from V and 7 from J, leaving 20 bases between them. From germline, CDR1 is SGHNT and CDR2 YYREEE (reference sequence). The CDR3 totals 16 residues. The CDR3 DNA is TGTGCCAGCAGCCTGGACAGCCCATTGGGGGCTGAAAAACTGTTTTTT. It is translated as CASSLDSPLGAEKLFF.

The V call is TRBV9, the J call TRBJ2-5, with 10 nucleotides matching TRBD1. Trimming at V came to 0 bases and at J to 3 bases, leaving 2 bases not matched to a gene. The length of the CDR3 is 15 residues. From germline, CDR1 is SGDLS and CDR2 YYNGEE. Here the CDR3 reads CASSVGGTGEETQYF. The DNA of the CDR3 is TGTGCCAGCAGCGTAGGTGGGACAGGGGAAGAGACCCAGTACTTC.

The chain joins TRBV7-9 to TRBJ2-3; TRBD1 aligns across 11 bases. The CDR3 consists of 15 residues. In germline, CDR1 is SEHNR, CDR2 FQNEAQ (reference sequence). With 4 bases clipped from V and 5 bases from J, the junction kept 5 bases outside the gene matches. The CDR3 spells CASSSGQGAGDTQYF. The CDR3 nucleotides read TGTGCCAGCAGCTCCGGACAGGGGGCAGGAGATACGCAGTATTTT.

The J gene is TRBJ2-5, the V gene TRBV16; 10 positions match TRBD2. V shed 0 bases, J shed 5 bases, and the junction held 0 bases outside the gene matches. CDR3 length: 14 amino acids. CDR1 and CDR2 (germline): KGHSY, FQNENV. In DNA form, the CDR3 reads TGTGCCAGCAGCCAATCACTAGCGGGGGAGACCCAGTACTTC. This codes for CASSQSLAGETQYF.